This T cell receptor beta chain originates from a study of radiation and T cells in renal cell carcinoma. In germline, CDR1 is SEHNR, CDR2 FQNEAQ (reference sequence). The CDR3 has 15 residues. The sample's time point: blood 4 weeks post-SBRT, at nephrectomy. The treatment was: 15 Gy SBRT to primary tumor, nephrectomy 4 weeks later. Sequencing used immunoSEQ multiplex PCR; TCRdb keeps in-frame clones, though not all of them. This sample yields 150,000 to 200,000 clones, of which roughly 90% are seen a single time; over 9% belongs to the top ten. On this clone itself: The junction departs from germline at one end; a sequencing error may be responsible.

The receptor's source is a woman aged 45-60 years with renal cell carcinoma. The chain has TRBV7-9 and TRBJ2-3; 9 bases agree with TRBD2. The sequencing here drew on blood, taken from a patient whose treatment included radiotherapy and nephrectomy. The CDR3 DNA follows: TGTGCCAGCAGCCTAGCGGGGCCGGGGACAGATACGCAGTATTTT. Encoded protein: CASSLAGPGTDTQYF.